This T cell receptor beta chain was identified during a study of CD8+ T cells in alopecia areata. Study in general: For 6 to 18 months, tofacitinib was taken, and 6 months off drug followed.

A remark on this clone: Its antigen remains unknown.

This CDR3 comprises 15 residues. V was clipped by 0 bases and J by 9 bases, with 15 bases between them. Germline CDR1 reads LGHNA; CDR2 reads YSLEER. Indicated treatment: oral pan-JAK inhibitor, 5-10 mg twice daily. cDNA reverse transcribed from extracted RNA served as the sequencing template. The method was immunoSEQ multiplex PCR; TCRdb's version includes in-frame clones alone and lacks a portion of them. The top ten clones hold about 10% of a sample with around 200,000 clones, 53% of them seen once. Overall study results and limits: Scalp lesions, especially in alopecia totalis/universalis, had higher clonality than normal scalp.

The sample here was CD8+ T cells sorted from blood, taken at week 24, from a patient treated with tofacitinib. The V and J genes are TRBV4-3 and TRBJ2-4, with D unresolved. This sequence was found in a human donor with alopecia areata. The CDR3 nucleotides are TGCGCCAGCAGCCAAGAACGACTGGGTACGGGCATTCAGTACTTC. This encodes CASSQERLGTGIQYF.